This T cell receptor (beta chain) was documented in a study of CD4+ T cells in melanoma. CDR1 is SNHLY, CDR2 FYNNEI, per germline. The CDR3 sequence is 15 residues long. V lost 5 bases, J lost 9 bases, and 20 bases lay in between. As for this clone: Its antigen is unknown.

Method: immunoSEQ multiplex PCR; TCRdb's copy keeps in-frame clones and lacks some. Among some 4,000 clones listed, about three quarters were seen once. Findings and limits, study-wide: In melanoma, neoantigen-specific CD4+ T cells reportedly differed in differentiation state. CD8+ T cell, macrophage and B cell function reportedly correlated with neoantigen-specific CD4+ T cells.

The sequence was collected from a human donor with melanoma. V gene TRBV2 combines with J gene TRBJ2-1; D perhaps matches TRBD2 (5 bases). Sequencing was performed on tumor tissue. The CDR3 bases are TGTGCCAGCAGTCCCCGGGATCCAACGTCCGGTGAGCAGTTCTTC. Translating it yields CASSPRDPTSGEQFF.